The TCR beta chain under discussion was sequenced for a study of blood T cell repertoires in COVID-19. Study-level information: COVID-19 samples from acute and convalescent phases originated in the United States, Italy and Spain. In each case, the material was cDNA or gDNA derived from T cells, B-cell-depleted T cells, or PBMCs.

The CDR3 sequence is 14 residues long. Germline V gene lookup returns CDR1 SGHRS and CDR2 YFSETQ. V dropped 3 bases and J dropped 0 bases, with 9 bases sitting between them. Per the original data handling: Estimation of nucleated cell counts was performed using reference gene primer amplification. Produced via immunoSEQ multiplex PCR; TCRdb's table is partial and in-frame only. The V and J calls and clone size are taken from that table; D and trimming were inferred from the DNA. The sample lists about 190,000 clones, under 90% occurring once. Material for sequencing was peripheral blood. The receptor's source is a human donor in a cohort sampled during active COVID-19. The gene calls are TRBV5-1 and TRBJ1-1, with D possibly being TRBD1 (6 bases). The CDR3 sequence is CASSYRDMNTEAFF. The CDR3, as DNA: TGCGCCAGCAGCTACAGGGACATGAACACTGAAGCTTTCTTT.